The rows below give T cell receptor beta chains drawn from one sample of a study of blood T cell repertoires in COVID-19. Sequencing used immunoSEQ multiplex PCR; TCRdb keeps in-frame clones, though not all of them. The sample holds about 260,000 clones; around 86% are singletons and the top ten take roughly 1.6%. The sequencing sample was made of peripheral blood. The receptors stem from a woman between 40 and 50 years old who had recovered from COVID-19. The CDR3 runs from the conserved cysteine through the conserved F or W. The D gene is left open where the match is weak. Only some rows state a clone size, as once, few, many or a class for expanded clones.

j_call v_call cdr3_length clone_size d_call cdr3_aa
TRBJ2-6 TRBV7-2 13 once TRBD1 CASSSRDRAVLTF
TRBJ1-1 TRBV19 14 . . CASSLKGRNTEAFF
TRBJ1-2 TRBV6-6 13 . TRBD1 CASSAGQGYGYTF
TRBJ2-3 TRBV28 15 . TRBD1 CASSLYTGGTDTQYF
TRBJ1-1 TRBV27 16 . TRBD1 CASSLWGDRANTEAFF
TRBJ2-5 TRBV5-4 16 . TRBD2 CASSLSGGAIGETQYF
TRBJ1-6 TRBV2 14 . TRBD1 CASSGPGGDSPLHF
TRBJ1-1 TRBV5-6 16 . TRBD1 CASSRPGAGGGLSAFF
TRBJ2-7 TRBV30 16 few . CAWSRLQGRRAYEQYF
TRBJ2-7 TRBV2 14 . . CASSEVRQVYEQYF
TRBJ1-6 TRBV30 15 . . CAWRRQSSYNSPLHF
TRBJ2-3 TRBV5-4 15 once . CASSLVASSTDTQYF
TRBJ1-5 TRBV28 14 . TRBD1 CASSWVQGGQPQHF
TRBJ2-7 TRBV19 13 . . CASSQVSSYEQYF
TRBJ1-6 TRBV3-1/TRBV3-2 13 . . CASSLDSYSPLHF
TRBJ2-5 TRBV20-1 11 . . CSALQGETQYF
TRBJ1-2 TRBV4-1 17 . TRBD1 CASSQDSGTGTAAGYTF
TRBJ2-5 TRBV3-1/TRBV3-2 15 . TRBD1 CASSLLDRGQETQYF
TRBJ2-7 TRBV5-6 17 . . CASSLVTTGVYDAEQYF
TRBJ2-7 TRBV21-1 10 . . CARGSYEQYF
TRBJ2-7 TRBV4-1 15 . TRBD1 CASSQVRGFIYEQYF
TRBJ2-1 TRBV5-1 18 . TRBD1 CASSFQTGRGYWDNEQFF
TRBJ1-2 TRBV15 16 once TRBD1 CATSRARGQGALGYTF
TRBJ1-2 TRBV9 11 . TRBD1 CASSARGVYTF
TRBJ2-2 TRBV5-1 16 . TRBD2 CASSLGSSGGTGELFF
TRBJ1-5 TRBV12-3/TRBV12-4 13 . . CASSLSAPPPQHF
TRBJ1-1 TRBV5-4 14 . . CASSPDSRNTEAFF